This TCR beta chain was identified in a study of beta chain features in type 1 diabetes. General study results and limits: For Type 1 diabetes patients, all four CD4+ subsets carried TCRB CDR3s that were moderately but significantly shorter.

Germline V gene data show CDR1 as MNHEY and CDR2 as SVGAGI. V lost 6 bases, J lost 1 base, and 10 bases lay in between. The CDR3 runs to 13 residues. The entirety of the isolated RNA underwent reverse transcription, so expressed TCRB transcripts were sequenced. This table comes from immunoSEQ multiplex PCR, and its TCRdb copy is limited to in-frame clones, with some not included. The sample contains under 300,000 clones, approximately 13% of which appear only once. In its sample, this clone was seen a few times. The target antigen is unknown. The V and J genes are TRBV6-5 and TRBJ2-7, with a weak D call TRBD2 (6 bases). Sequenced input: naive CD4+ T cells from blood. The sequence was obtained from a man in his thirties or forties with type 1 diabetes. CDR3 amino acids: CASRREISYEQYF. CDR3 nucleotides: TGTGCCAGCAGGCGGGAAATTTCCTACGAGCAGTACTTC.